These T cell receptor beta chains were read from a single sample in a study of CD8 T cells in Susac syndrome. Each CDR3 protein is one row after TCRdb ran MiXCR on the immunoSEQ multiplex PCR reads. The sample carries hundreds of thousands of distinct CDR3 sequences, around 85% recorded once. The sample taken for sequencing was CD8+ T cells from PBMCs. All receptors derive from a human donor with multiple sclerosis. Both conserved end residues are part of each CDR3. A D gene is named only where the DNA matches it firmly. Only part of the rows carry a size: once, few, many, or a class if the clone is expanded.

TRBV4-1	TRBD1	.	TRBJ2-5	TGCGCCAGCAGCCCCCTCGGACAGGGCCAAGAGACCCAGTACTTC	CASSPLGQGQETQYF
TRBV19	TRBD2	.	TRBJ2-3	TGTGCCAGTAGCTCACTCGGAACTAGCGGGATGCCCGACACAGATACGCAGTATTTT	CASSSLGTSGMPDTDTQYF
TRBV6-5	.	.	TRBJ2-6	TGTGCCAGCAGTTACTACACCCAGGGGCCCGGGGCCAACGTCCTGACTTTC	CASSYYTQGPGANVLTF
TRBV6-2/TRBV6-3	.	.	TRBJ2-7	TGTGCCAGCAGTTACTCAAGCAAGGAGACCTACGAGCAGTACTTC	CASSYSSKETYEQYF
TRBV28	TRBD1	.	TRBJ2-3	TGTGCCAGCAGTTTAGACAGGGGGCGCACAGATACGCAGTATTTT	CASSLDRGRTDTQYF
TRBV30	.	.	TRBJ1-1	TGTGCCTGGAGAGAGGTGCCAGGGACTGAAGCTTTCTTT	CAWREVPGTEAFF
TRBV6-1	TRBD2	.	TRBJ2-1	TGTGCCAGCAGTGTCCTAGCGGGAGAAAAGGATGAGCAGTTCTTC	CASSVLAGEKDEQFF
TRBV20-1	.	.	TRBJ1-1	TGCAGTGCTAGAGATGAGCGGATCACTGAAGCTTTCTTT	CSARDERITEAFF
TRBV2	.	.	TRBJ1-1	TGTGCCAGCAGTGGGGGTTTTCGAGTTTTCTTT	CASSGGFRVFF
TRBV11-1	.	once	TRBJ2-1	TGTGCCAGCGACGGAGGCTACAATGAGCAGTTCTTC	CASDGGYNEQFF
TRBV7-9	.	.	TRBJ2-5	TGTGCCAGCAGCGTCGTCAGGATGCAAGAGACCCAGTACTTC	CASSVVRMQETQYF
TRBV27	.	.	TRBJ2-2	TGTGCCAGCAGTTTAGCAGGGGCGCCGGGGGAGCTGTTTTTT	CASSLAGAPGELFF
TRBV28	TRBD2	.	TRBJ2-1	TGTGCCAGCAGTTTATCAGGACTAGCGGGGTACAATGAGCAGTTCTTC	CASSLSGLAGYNEQFF
TRBV19	.	.	TRBJ2-7	TGTGCCAGTAGTGGCGACCGGGACCCCAACCCCCACGAGCAGTACTTC	CASSGDRDPNPHEQYF
TRBV9	TRBD1	.	TRBJ1-2	TGTGCCAGCAGCCTTGACAGGGCGGACTATGGCTACACCTTC	CASSLDRADYGYTF
TRBV13	TRBD1	.	TRBJ2-1	TGTGCCAGCAGCTTAGGTTACCCCGGACAGGGGGTATACAATGAGCAGTTCTTC	CASSLGYPGQGVYNEQFF
TRBV2	TRBD2	.	TRBJ2-3	TGTGCCATCGACGGTGGGAATATAGGGACTAGCGGGAGGTCGACCCCCACAGATACGCAGTATTTT	CAIDGGNIGTSGRSTPTDTQYF
TRBV7-2	TRBD2	.	TRBJ2-3	TGTGCCAGCAGTTCCCGACTAGCGTCAGATCCGACAGATACGCAGTATTTT	CASSSRLASDPTDTQYF
TRBV21-1	.	once	TRBJ1-1	TGTGCCAGCAGCTCTCACAGGGGGGGCACTGAAGCTTTCTTT	CASSSHRGGTEAFF
TRBV20-1	.	.	TRBJ1-2	TGCAGTGCTAGAGGGGGGGAAGCTAACTATGGCTACACCTTC	CSARGGEANYGYTF
TRBV19	TRBD1	.	TRBJ1-2	TGTGCCAGTATCGACAGGGTCAGCGGCTACACCTTC	CASIDRVSGYTF
TRBV6-1	.	.	TRBJ1-4	TGTGCCAGCAGTGAAGTTATCGATTATGAAAAACTGTTTTTT	CASSEVIDYEKLFF
TRBV6-6	.	once	TRBJ2-7	TGTGCCAGCAGTTTTGCACTCGGGGGCGCCTACGAGCAGTACTTC	CASSFALGGAYEQYF
TRBV27	.	.	TRBJ2-5	TGTGCCAGCAGTTCGGCCCCTTGGGGGGGGCTCGGGGAGACCCAGTACTTC	CASSSAPWGGLGETQYF
TRBV30	.	once	TRBJ1-2	TGTGCCGGAGAAGTGGGAGGCGACTATGGCTACACCTTC	CAGEVGGDYGYTF
TRBV6-6	TRBD1	.	TRBJ2-7	TGTGCCAGCAGTACAAGGACAGGGGCGGACGAGCAGTACTTC	CASSTRTGADEQYF
TRBV30	.	.	TRBJ2-7	TGTGCCTGGAGTGTGGGTCAGGGCGACGAGCAGTACTTC	CAWSVGQGDEQYF
TRBV4-1	.	.	TRBJ1-3	TGCGCCAGCAGCCAGCTGGACTTAACGCCTTTCTCTGGAAACACCATATATTTT	CASSQLDLTPFSGNTIYF
TRBV9	TRBD2	once	TRBJ2-1	TGTGCCAGCAGCTCCGGGACTAGGTTTCTTGAGCAGTTCTTC	CASSSGTRFLEQFF